This is a list of T cell receptor beta chains from one sample in a study of blood T cell repertoires in COVID-19. Sequencing used immunoSEQ multiplex PCR; TCRdb keeps in-frame clones, though not all of them. The table includes about 120,000 clones, more than 60% detected once. Sequencing was carried out using peripheral blood. These receptors all come from a man aged 65-85 years with acute or convalescent COVID-19. Each CDR3 is given with its conserved first and last residue. The order of the fields is V gene, D gene, clone size, J gene, CDR3 protein, CDR3 DNA. A D gene is named only where the DNA matches it firmly. Only part of the rows carry a size: once, few, many, or a class if the clone is expanded.

V: TRBV4-2; D: TRBD2; size: -; J: TRBJ2-1; CDR3: CASSQGSGGGIYNEQFF; DNA: TGTGCCAGCAGCCAAGGGTCGGGCGGGGGGATCTACAATGAGCAGTTCTTC
V: TRBV10-3; D: TRBD2; size: once; J: TRBJ2-1; CDR3: CAIRSTSGGSYNEQFF; DNA: TGTGCCATCAGATCAACTAGCGGGGGATCCTACAATGAGCAGTTCTTC
V: TRBV3-1/TRBV3-2; D: TRBD1; size: once; J: TRBJ2-5; CDR3: CASSQGQGRGETQYF; DNA: TGTGCCAGCAGCCAAGGACAGGGTCGTGGAGAGACCCAGTACTTC
V: TRBV18; D: -; size: once; J: TRBJ2-7; CDR3: CASSPQGDTYEQYF; DNA: TGTGCCAGCTCACCACAAGGGGATACCTACGAGCAGTACTTC
V: TRBV11-2; D: -; size: -; J: TRBJ1-4; CDR3: CASSLTAYNEKLFF; DNA: TGTGCCAGCAGCTTGACAGCGTATAATGAAAAACTGTTTTTT
V: TRBV6-1; D: -; size: -; J: TRBJ1-1; CDR3: CASSELALNTEAFF; DNA: TGTGCCAGCAGTGAACTGGCACTGAACACTGAAGCTTTCTTT
V: TRBV29-1; D: -; size: -; J: TRBJ2-2; CDR3: CSFRDSGELFF; DNA: TGCAGCTTCAGGGATAGTGGGGAGCTGTTTTTT
V: TRBV21-1; D: -; size: once; J: TRBJ2-5; CDR3: CASSKLAGEQETQYF; DNA: TGTGCCAGCAGCAAATTAGCGGGGGAACAAGAGACCCAGTACTTC
V: TRBV4-1; D: TRBD2; size: once; J: TRBJ2-5; CDR3: CASSQLAGGEEETQYF; DNA: TGCGCCAGCAGCCAATTAGCGGGGGGGGAAGAAGAGACCCAGTACTTC
V: TRBV30; D: TRBD1; size: -; J: TRBJ1-2; CDR3: CASTTGDGYTF; DNA: TGTGCCTCCACGACAGGGGATGGCTACACCTTC
V: TRBV15; D: TRBD2; size: -; J: TRBJ2-7; CDR3: CATSRLAGGSYEQYF; DNA: TGTGCCACCAGCAGACTAGCGGGGGGCTCCTACGAGCAGTACTTC
V: TRBV11-1; D: -; size: -; J: TRBJ1-3; CDR3: CASSLPGNTIYF; DNA: TGTGCCAGCAGCTTACCGGGAAACACCATATATTTT
V: TRBV5-1; D: -; size: -; J: TRBJ2-1; CDR3: CASSLSLSRSYNEQFF; DNA: TGCGCCAGCAGCTTAAGCCTTAGCCGCTCCTACAATGAGCAGTTCTTC
V: TRBV19; D: TRBD1; size: -; J: TRBJ1-2; CDR3: CASGTPGQPNYGYTF; DNA: TGTGCCAGTGGTACCCCGGGACAGCCCAACTATGGCTACACCTTC
V: TRBV19; D: -; size: -; J: TRBJ1-4; CDR3: CASKRQANEKLFF; DNA: TGTGCCAGTAAAAGACAAGCTAATGAAAAACTGTTTTTT
V: TRBV25-1; D: -; size: -; J: TRBJ2-2; CDR3: CASWGPGANTGELFF; DNA: TGTGCCAGCTGGGGTCCAGGGGCGAACACCGGGGAGCTGTTTTTT
V: TRBV7-2; D: -; size: -; J: TRBJ1-2; CDR3: CASSFMTGNYGYTF; DNA: TGTGCCAGCAGCTTCATGACAGGCAACTATGGCTACACCTTC
V: TRBV5-4; D: TRBD1; size: -; J: TRBJ1-5; CDR3: CASSSGGTGDQPQHF; DNA: TGTGCCAGCAGCTCCGGTGGGACAGGTGATCAGCCCCAGCATTTT
V: TRBV3-1/TRBV3-2; D: -; size: -; J: TRBJ2-1; CDR3: CASSQSGLSSYNEQFF; DNA: TGTGCCAGCAGCCAGTCGGGACTGAGCTCCTACAATGAGCAGTTCTTC
V: TRBV29-1; D: TRBD1; size: -; J: TRBJ2-5; CDR3: CSVGGQHQETQYF; DNA: TGCAGCGTTGGGGGACAGCACCAAGAGACCCAGTACTTC
V: TRBV12-2; D: -; size: -; J: TRBJ2-1; CDR3: CASRPPRVSKFF; DNA: TGTGCAAGTCGCCCCCCGCGGGTTAGCAAGTTCTTC
V: TRBV5-1; D: TRBD1; size: -; J: TRBJ2-7; CDR3: CASSPGQGLSSEQYF; DNA: TGCGCCAGCAGCCCAGGACAGGGTTTAAGCAGCGAGCAGTACTTC
V: TRBV7-8; D: -; size: -; J: TRBJ1-6; CDR3: CASSLERDSPLHF; DNA: TGTGCCAGCAGCTTAGAGAGGGATTCACCCCTCCACTTT
V: TRBV9; D: -; size: -; J: TRBJ2-3; CDR3: CASSVGQRTDTQYF; DNA: TGTGCCAGCAGCGTAGGACAGCGCACAGATACGCAGTATTTT
V: TRBV4-2; D: -; size: once; J: TRBJ2-7; CDR3: CASSQGGGHEQYF; DNA: TGTGCCAGCAGCCAAGGAGGGGGTCACGAGCAGTACTTC
V: TRBV6-1; D: TRBD2; size: -; J: TRBJ2-3; CDR3: CASSESSGGPTDTQYF; DNA: TGTGCCAGCAGTGAATCTAGCGGGGGCCCCACAGATACGCAGTATTTT
V: TRBV5-1; D: -; size: -; J: TRBJ2-3; CDR3: CASSLQGFTDTQYF; DNA: TGCGCCAGCAGCTTGCAGGGATTCACAGATACGCAGTATTTT
V: TRBV5-6; D: TRBD1; size: -; J: TRBJ1-2; CDR3: CASSGLRTGKNYGYTF; DNA: TGTGCCAGCAGCGGCCTGCGGACAGGGAAGAACTATGGCTACACCTTC
V: TRBV7-3; D: -; size: -; J: TRBJ2-2; CDR3: CASSAGGELFF; DNA: TGTGCCAGCAGCGCAGGCGGGGAGCTGTTTTTT
V: TRBV2; D: -; size: -; J: TRBJ2-3; CDR3: CASSERAGARTDTQYF; DNA: TGTGCCAGCAGTGAAAGGGCGGGGGCCCGCACAGATACGCAGTATTTT
V: TRBV7-9; D: TRBD1; size: -; J: TRBJ2-3; CDR3: CASSFYRGFSTDTQYF; DNA: TGTGCCAGCAGCTTCTACAGGGGGTTTTCCACAGATACGCAGTATTTT
V: TRBV10-3; D: TRBD2; size: -; J: TRBJ2-1; CDR3: CAIRGLSGGAYNEQFF; DNA: TGTGCCATCAGGGGCTTGAGCGGGGGTGCCTACAATGAGCAGTTCTTC
V: TRBV9; D: -; size: few; J: TRBJ2-1; CDR3: CASSGPGLNEQFF; DNA: TGTGCCAGCAGCGGCCCGGGACTCAATGAGCAGTTCTTC
V: TRBV5-1; D: TRBD1; size: once; J: TRBJ2-7; CDR3: CASSKTGAGTGYEQYF; DNA: TGCGCCAGCAGCAAGACAGGGGCGGGAACGGGCTACGAGCAGTACTTC
V: TRBV6-4; D: TRBD1; size: -; J: TRBJ2-2; CDR3: CASSAGQATTGELFF; DNA: TGTGCCAGCAGCGCAGGACAGGCGACCACCGGGGAGCTGTTTTTT